These 5 T cell receptor beta chains were all obtained from the same sample, sequenced in a study of patients and donors after allogeneic stem cell transplantation. TCRdb re-derived calls from the RT-PCR reads in MiXCR, one entry per CDR3 protein. The sample carries 200,000 to 250,000 distinct CDR3 sequences, 13% to 15% recorded once. Sequencing input: blood, either unsorted or a sorted T cell fraction (not recorded which). Receptor source: a human donor who was either an allogeneic HSCT recipient or a stem cell or donor lymphocyte infusion donor (not recorded which). It is not recorded whose cells these are; they may come from a transplant donor.

This clonotype occurred many times. The chain is built from TRBV11-2 and TRBJ1-4; D unclear. V was clipped by 1 base and J by 5 bases, with 11 bases between them. CDR1 and CDR2 from the germline V gene are SGHAT and FQNNGV. The CDR3 is 15 amino acids. The CDR3 loop reads CASSLGTAPNEKLFF. CDR3 in DNA: TGTGCCAGCAGCTTAGGGACCGCTCCCAATGAAAAACTGTTTTTT.

With respect to this clonotype: It may be a read error: a sequence one base away is much more abundant. CDR3 bases: TGTGCCAGCAGTTCAGGCCCCCGAGAGGCCCAGTACTTC. It yields the protein CASSSGPREAQYF. This rearrangement joins TRBV12-3 or TRBV12-4 to TRBJ2-5; the D is unclear. The CDR3 length is 13 residues.

CDR3: CASRQGGGQPQHF. CDR3 sequence (DNA): TGTGCCAGCAGACAGGGGGGCGGTCAGCCCCAGCATTTT. This sequence joins TRBV6-1 and TRBJ1-5; 8 positions agree with TRBD1. The V and J ends lost 6 bases and 6 bases, in that order; junction bases with no gene match: 4. This CDR3 has 13 residues. Germline V gene lookup returns CDR1 MNHNS and CDR2 SASEGT.

In its sample, this clonotype was seen a few times. The chain carries TRBV12-3 or TRBV12-4 and TRBJ1-2; TRBD1 is a possible D gene (5 bases). V was trimmed by 1 base and J by 0 bases, leaving 9 bases between them. The CDR3 extends over 15 amino acids. CDR3 DNA sequence: TGTGCCAGCAGTTTAGATAGGGGAACTAACTATGGCTACACCTTC. Amino acid sequence: CASSLDRGTNYGYTF.

Comment on this clonotype: At one of its ends the junction is not consistent with the germline gene, which may arise from a read error. The V call is TRBV7-9, the J call TRBJ1-2, with unresolved D. The CDR3 has 10 amino acids. Germline V gives CDR1 SEHNR, CDR2 FQNEAQ (reference sequence). The CDR3 DNA reads TGTGCCAGCAGCTTCGGACGTGAATACTTC. Protein: CASSFGREYF.